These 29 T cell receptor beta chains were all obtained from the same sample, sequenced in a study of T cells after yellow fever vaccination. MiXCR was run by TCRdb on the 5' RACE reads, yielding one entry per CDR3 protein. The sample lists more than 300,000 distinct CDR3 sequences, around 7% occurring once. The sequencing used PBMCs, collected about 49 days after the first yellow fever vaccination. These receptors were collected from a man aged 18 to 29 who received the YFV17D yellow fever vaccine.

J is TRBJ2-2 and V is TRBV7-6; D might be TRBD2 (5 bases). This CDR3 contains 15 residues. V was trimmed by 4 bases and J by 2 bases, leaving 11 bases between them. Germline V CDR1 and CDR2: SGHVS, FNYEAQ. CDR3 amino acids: CASSSGLLNTGELFF. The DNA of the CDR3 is TGTGCCAGCAGCTCCGGACTGTTAAACACCGGGGAGCTGTTTTTT.

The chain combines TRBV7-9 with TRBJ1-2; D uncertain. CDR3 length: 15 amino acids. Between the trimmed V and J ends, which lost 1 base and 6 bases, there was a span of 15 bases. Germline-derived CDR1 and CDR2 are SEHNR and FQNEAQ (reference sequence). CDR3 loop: CASSLEGYRGNGYTF. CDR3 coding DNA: TGTGCCAGCAGCTTAGAAGGTTATCGTGGAAATGGCTACACCTTC.

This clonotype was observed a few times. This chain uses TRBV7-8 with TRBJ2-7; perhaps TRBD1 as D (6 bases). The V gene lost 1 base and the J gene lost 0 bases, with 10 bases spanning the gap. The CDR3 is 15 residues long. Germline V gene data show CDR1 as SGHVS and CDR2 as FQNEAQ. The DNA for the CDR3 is TGTGCCAGCAGCTTAGTGCAGGGGAGCTCCTACGAGCAGTACTTC. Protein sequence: CASSLVQGSSYEQYF.

The CDR3 region is CASSLGGGGQGEKYGYTF. Written as DNA, the CDR3 is TGTGCCAGCAGCTTAGGAGGGGGAGGACAGGGAGAAAAGTATGGCTACACCTTC. The chain employs TRBV7-6 and TRBJ1-2; 8 bases are a match to TRBD1. Germline CDR1 reads SGHVS; CDR2 reads FNYEAQ. There are 18 residues in the CDR3. V lost 1 base and J lost 5; bases outside the gene matches: 15.

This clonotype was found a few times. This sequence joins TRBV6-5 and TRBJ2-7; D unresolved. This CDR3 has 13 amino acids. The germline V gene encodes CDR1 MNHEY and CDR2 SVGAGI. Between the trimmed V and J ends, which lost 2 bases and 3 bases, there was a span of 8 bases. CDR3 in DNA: TGTGCCAGCAGTTACGGAATAAACTACGAGCAGTACTTC. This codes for CASSYGINYEQYF.

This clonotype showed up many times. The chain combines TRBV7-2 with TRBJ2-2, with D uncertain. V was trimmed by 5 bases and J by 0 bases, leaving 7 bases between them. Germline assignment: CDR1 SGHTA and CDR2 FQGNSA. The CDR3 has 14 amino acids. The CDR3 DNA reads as TGTGCCAGCAGCCCAGTAGCGAACACCGGGGAGCTGTTTTTT. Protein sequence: CASSPVANTGELFF.

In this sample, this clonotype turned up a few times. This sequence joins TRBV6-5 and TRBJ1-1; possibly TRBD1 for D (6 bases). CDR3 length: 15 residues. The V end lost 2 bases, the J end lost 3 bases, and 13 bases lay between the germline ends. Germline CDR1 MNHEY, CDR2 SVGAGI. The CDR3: CASSYQGGTDTEAFF. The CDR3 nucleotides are TGTGCCAGCAGTTACCAAGGGGGGACCGACACTGAAGCTTTCTTT.

The CDR3 DNA follows: TGTGCCAGCAGAACCCCGGGACAGGGGGCGCCCGGGGAGCTGTTTTTT. Translation: CASRTPGQGAPGELFF. The chain has TRBV5-4 and TRBJ2-2, with TRBD1 matching 12 bases. This CDR3 contains 16 residues. Trimming took 5 bases from V and 6 from J; bases not matched to a gene: 8. CDR1 is SGHNT, CDR2 YYREEE, per germline (reference sequence). The whole variable domain, remainder taken from reference TRBV5-4 and TRBJ2-2, is ETGVTQSPTHLIKTRGQQVTLRCSSQSGHNTVSWYQQALGQGPQFIFQYYREEENGRGNFPPRFSGLQFPNYSSELNVNALELDDSALYLCASRTPGQGAPGELFFGEGSRLTVL.

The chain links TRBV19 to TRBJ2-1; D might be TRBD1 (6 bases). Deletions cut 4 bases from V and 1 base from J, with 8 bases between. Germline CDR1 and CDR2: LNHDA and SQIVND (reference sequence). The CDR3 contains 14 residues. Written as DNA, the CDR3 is TGTGCCAGTAGTACGACAGGTTCCTACAATGAGCAGTTCTTC. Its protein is CASSTTGSYNEQFF.

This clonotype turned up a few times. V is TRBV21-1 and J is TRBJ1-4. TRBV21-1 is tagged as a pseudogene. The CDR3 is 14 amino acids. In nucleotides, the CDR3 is TGTGCCAGCAGCCCCTGGCGGGGTTATGAAAAACTGTTTTTT. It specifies CASSPWRGYEKLFF.

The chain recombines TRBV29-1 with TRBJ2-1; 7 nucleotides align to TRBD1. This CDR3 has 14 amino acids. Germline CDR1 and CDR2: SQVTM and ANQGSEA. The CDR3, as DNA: TGCACCGCGACAGGGAGCCCCCAATACAATGAGCAGTTCTTC. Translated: CTATGSPQYNEQFF.

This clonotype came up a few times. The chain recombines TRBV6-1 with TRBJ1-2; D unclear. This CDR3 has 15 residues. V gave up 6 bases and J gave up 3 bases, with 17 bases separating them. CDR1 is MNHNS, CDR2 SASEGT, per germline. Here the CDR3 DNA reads TGTGCCAGCAGCTCCGTCGGGGTCCCCTACTATGGCTACACCTTC. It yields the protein CASSSVGVPYYGYTF.

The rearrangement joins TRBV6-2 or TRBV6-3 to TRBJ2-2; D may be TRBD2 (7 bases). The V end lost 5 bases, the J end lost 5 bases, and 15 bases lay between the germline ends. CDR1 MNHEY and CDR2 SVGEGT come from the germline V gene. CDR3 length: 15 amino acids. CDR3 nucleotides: TGTGCCAGCAGTGTCGGGGGGCTCCCAACCGGGGAGCTGTTTTTT. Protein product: CASSVGGLPTGELFF.

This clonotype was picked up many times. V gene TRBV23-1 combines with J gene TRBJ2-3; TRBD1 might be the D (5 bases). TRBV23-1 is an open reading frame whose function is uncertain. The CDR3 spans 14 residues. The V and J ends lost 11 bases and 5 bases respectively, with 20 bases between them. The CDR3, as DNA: TGCGCCTCCCAGGGTTTTGTAGATGGAGATACGCAGTATTTT. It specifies CASQGFVDGDTQYF.

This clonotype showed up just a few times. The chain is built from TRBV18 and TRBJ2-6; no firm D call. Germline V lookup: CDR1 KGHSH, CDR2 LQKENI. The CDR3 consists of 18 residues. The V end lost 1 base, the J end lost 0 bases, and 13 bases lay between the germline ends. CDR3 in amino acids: CASSPLYARISGANVLTF. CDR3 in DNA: TGTGCCAGCTCACCACTCTATGCCAGAATCTCTGGGGCCAACGTCCTGACTTTC.

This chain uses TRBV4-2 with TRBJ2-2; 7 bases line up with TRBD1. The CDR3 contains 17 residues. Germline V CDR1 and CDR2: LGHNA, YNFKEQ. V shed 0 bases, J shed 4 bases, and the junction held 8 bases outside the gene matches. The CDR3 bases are TGTGCCAGCAGCCAAGAGCCTGGGACAGACCTCACCGGGGAGCTGTTTTTT. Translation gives CASSQEPGTDLTGELFF.

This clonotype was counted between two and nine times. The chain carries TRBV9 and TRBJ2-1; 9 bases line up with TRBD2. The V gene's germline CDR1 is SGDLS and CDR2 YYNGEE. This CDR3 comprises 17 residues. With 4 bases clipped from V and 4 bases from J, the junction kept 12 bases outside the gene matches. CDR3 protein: CASSSSFEAGGYNEQFF. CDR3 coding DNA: TGTGCCAGCAGCTCAAGCTTCGAGGCGGGGGGGTACAATGAGCAGTTCTTC.

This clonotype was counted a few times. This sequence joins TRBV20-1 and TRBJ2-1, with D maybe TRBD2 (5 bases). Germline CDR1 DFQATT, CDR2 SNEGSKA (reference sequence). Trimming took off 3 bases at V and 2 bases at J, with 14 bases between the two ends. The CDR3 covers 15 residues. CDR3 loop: CSASYPTSTYNEQFF. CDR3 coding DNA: TGCAGTGCTAGCTACCCTACTAGTACCTACAATGAGCAGTTCTTC.

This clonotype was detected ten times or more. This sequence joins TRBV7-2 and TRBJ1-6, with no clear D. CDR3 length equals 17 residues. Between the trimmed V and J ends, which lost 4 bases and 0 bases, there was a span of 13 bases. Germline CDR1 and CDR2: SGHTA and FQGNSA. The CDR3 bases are TGTGCCAGCAGCTATAGTGGGGTGAGCTCCTATAATTCACCCCTCCACTTT. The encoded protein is CASSYSGVSSYNSPLHF.

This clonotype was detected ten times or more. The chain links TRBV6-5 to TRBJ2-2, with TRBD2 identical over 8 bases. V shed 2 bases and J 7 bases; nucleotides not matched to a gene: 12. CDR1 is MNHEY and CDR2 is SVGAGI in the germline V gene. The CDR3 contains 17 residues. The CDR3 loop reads CASSYEGTRSFGGELFF. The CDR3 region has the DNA TGTGCCAGCAGTTACGAAGGGACTAGAAGTTTCGGCGGGGAGCTGTTTTTT.

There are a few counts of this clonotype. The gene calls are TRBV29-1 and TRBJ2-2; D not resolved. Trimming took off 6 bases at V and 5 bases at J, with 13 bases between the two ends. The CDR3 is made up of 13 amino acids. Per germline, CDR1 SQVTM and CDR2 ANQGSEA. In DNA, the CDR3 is TGCAGCGTCCCCTCTGACGTAACCGGGGAGCTGTTTTTT. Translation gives CSVPSDVTGELFF.

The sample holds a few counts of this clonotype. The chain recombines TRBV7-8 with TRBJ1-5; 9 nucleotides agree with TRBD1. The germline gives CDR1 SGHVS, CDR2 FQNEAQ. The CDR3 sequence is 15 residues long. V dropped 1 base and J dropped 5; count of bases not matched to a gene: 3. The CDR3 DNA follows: TGTGCCAGCAGCTTAGGGACAGGGGTTTATCAGCCCCAGCATTTT. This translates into CASSLGTGVYQPQHF.

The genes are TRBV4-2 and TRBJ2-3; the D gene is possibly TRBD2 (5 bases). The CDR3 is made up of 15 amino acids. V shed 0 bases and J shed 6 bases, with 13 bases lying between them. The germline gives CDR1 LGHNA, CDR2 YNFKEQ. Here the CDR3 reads CASSQDGDTRDTQYF. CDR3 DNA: TGTGCCAGCAGCCAAGATGGGGATACTAGGGATACGCAGTATTTT.

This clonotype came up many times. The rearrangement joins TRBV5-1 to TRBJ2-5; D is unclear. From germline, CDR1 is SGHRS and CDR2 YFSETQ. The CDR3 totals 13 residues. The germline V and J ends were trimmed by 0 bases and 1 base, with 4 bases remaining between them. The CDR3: CASSLDSQETQYF. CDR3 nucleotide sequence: TGCGCCAGCAGCTTGGACAGCCAAGAGACCCAGTACTTC.

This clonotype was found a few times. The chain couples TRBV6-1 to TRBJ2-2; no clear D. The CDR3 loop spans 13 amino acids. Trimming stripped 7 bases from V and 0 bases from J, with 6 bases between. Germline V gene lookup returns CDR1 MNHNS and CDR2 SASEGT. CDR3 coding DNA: TGTGCCAGCATCTCTCCGAACACCGGGGAGCTGTTTTTT. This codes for CASISPNTGELFF.

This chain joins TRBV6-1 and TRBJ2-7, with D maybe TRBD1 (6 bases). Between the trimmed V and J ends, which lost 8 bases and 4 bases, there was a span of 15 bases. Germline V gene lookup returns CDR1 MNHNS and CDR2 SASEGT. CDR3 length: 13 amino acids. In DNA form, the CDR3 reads TGTGCCAGCCAAAAGGGGACAAATTACGAGCAGTACTTC. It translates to CASQKGTNYEQYF.

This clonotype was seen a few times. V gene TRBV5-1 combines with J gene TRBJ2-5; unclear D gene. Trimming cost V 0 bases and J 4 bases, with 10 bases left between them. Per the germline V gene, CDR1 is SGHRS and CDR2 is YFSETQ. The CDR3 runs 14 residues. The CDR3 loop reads CASSLVGSLETQYF. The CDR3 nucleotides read TGCGCCAGCAGCTTGGTTGGCAGCTTAGAGACCCAGTACTTC. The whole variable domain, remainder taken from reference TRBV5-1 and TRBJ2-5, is KAGVTQTPRYLIKTRGQQVTLSCSPISGHRSVSWYQQTPGQGLQFLFEYFSETQRNKGNFPGRFSGRQFSNSRSEMNVSTLELGDSALYLCASSLVGSLETQYFGPGTRLLVL.

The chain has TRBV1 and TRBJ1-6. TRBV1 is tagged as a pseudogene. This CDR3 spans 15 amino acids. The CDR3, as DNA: TGCACCAGCAGCCAAGACAGCTCCTATAATTCACCCCTCCACTTT. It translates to CTSSQDSSYNSPLHF.

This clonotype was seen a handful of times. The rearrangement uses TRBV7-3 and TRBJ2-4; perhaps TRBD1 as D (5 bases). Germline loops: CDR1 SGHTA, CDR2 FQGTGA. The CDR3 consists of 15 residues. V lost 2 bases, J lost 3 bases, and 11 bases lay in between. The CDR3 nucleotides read TGTGCCAGCAGCTTAGAACAGGTCGGCAAAAACATTCAGTACTTC. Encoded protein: CASSLEQVGKNIQYF.